This T cell receptor (beta chain) is drawn from a study of blood T cell repertoires in COVID-19. Study summary: Sites across the United States, Italy and Spain contributed samples from acute and convalescent COVID-19. Nucleic acid was either cDNA or gDNA, and it came from T cells, B-cell-depleted T cells, or PBMCs.

Profiling relied on immunoSEQ multiplex PCR, and the TCRdb table lists in-frame clones only, not all of them. The data hold around 120,000 clones, with about 86% observed a single time. This clone showed up just a few times. This CDR3 has 12 residues. Trimming removed 4 bases at V and 5 bases at J, with 8 bases between. Germline CDR1 is MDHEN and CDR2 is SYDVKM. This clonotype originated in a man aged 65 to 79 who had recovered from COVID-19. V is TRBV28 and J is TRBJ2-5; D uncertain. Sequenced material: peripheral blood. The CDR3 DNA reads TGTGCCAGCAGTTCCCCTCGGGAGACCCAGTACTTC. Its translation is CASSSPRETQYF.